Shown below are 28 T cell receptor beta chains from a single sample sequenced in a study of T cell responses to AZD1222 COVID-19 vaccine. Measured with immunoSEQ multiplex PCR; TCRdb has only the in-frame clones, and not every one. The sample contains some 120,000 clones, roughly 90% of which appear only once. The input for sequencing was peripheral blood, taken on day 0 of AZD1222 vaccination. The receptor source for this set is an adult in good health.

The chain has TRBV5-1 and TRBJ2-5; D possibly corresponds to TRBD1 (5 bases). The CDR3 is made up of 12 amino acids. Germline lookup yields CDR1 SGHRS and CDR2 YFSETQ. Between the trimmed V and J ends, which lost 4 bases and 1 base, there was a span of 5 bases. The CDR3: CASSQGQETQYF. The CDR3 nucleotides are TGCGCCAGCAGCCAGGGCCAAGAGACCCAGTACTTC.

The chain uses TRBV6-5 and TRBJ1-1; the D is unclear. The CDR3 runs to 13 residues. V was shortened by 0 bases and J by 6 bases, with 8 bases between the two germline ends. Looked up from germline, CDR1 is MNHEY and CDR2 is SVGAGI. CDR3 in amino acids: CASSYSPASEAFF. The CDR3 DNA is TGTGCCAGCAGTTACTCTCCAGCCTCTGAAGCTTTCTTT.

This chain connects TRBV4-2 to TRBJ2-7; unclear D gene. The germline gives CDR1 LGHNA, CDR2 YNFKEQ. This CDR3 spans 13 amino acids. Trimming took 0 bases from V and 9 from J, leaving 12 bases between them. The CDR3 region is CASSQERSMGQYF. The CDR3 nucleotides are TGTGCCAGCAGCCAAGAAAGAAGCATGGGGCAGTACTTC.

This chain joins TRBV5-1 and TRBJ2-2; D not certain. Germline V gene data show CDR1 as SGHRS and CDR2 as YFSETQ. The CDR3 length is 15 residues. V lost 2 bases to trimming and J lost 2 bases, with 10 bases between them. CDR3: CASSLEGYNTGELFF. DNA for the CDR3: TGCGCCAGCAGCTTAGAAGGGTACAACACCGGGGAGCTGTTTTTT.

The chain employs TRBV29-1 and TRBJ1-2, with D perhaps TRBD1 (6 bases). The germline V gene has CDR1 SQVTM and CDR2 ANQGSEA. The V and J ends lost 6 bases and 8 bases respectively, with 16 bases between them. This CDR3 comprises 12 residues. Here the CDR3 reads CSVELRGGGYTF. The CDR3 region has the DNA TGCAGCGTCGAACTCAGGGGTGGGGGCTACACCTTC.

V and J are TRBV24-1 and TRBJ2-5, with D perhaps given as TRBD1 or TRBD2 (6 bases each). The CDR3 has 16 amino acids. The V and J ends lost 6 bases and 4 bases respectively, with 20 bases between them. Germline lookup yields CDR1 KGHDR and CDR2 SFDVKD. The CDR3 DNA reads as TGTGCCACCAGTCCAGGGGATGGGAAGGAGGGAGAGACCCAGTACTTC. Encoded protein: CATSPGDGKEGETQYF.

As regards this clone: A read error may account for a junction end that differs from germline. The gene calls are TRBV4-2 and TRBJ2-1; TRBD2 is a possible D gene (5 bases). Germline V lookup: CDR1 LGHNA, CDR2 YNFKEQ. CDR3 length equals 14 residues. The CDR3 region has the DNA TGTGCCAGCACCCAATCGGAGGTTTACAATGAGCAGTTCTTC. Protein: CASTQSEVYNEQFF.

This clone was detected ten times or more. The J gene is TRBJ2-3, the V gene TRBV9; D remains unclear. CDR3 length: 19 residues. The V end was cut by 0 bases, the J end by 2 bases, with 22 bases between. In germline, CDR1 is SGDLS, CDR2 YYNGEE. CDR3: CASSVGPDFEQAHTDTQYF. The CDR3 coding sequence is TGTGCCAGCAGCGTAGGGCCCGACTTTGAGCAGGCCCACACAGATACGCAGTATTTT.

The chain joins TRBV6-5 to TRBJ2-7, with 13 bases fitting TRBD2. This CDR3 has 15 amino acids. Germline lookup yields CDR1 MNHEY and CDR2 SVGAGI. V trimming: 4 bases; J trimming: 3 bases; junction bases outside the gene matches: 3. CDR3: CASSSRTSGSYEQYF. CDR3 sequence (DNA): TGTGCCAGCAGTTCGAGGACTAGCGGGAGCTACGAGCAGTACTTC.

The chain couples TRBV3-1 (or the pseudogene TRBV3-2) to TRBJ2-1; D unclear. V was shortened by 1 base and J by 8 bases, with 9 bases between the two germline ends. Germline CDR1 and CDR2: LGHDT and YNNKEL (reference sequence). This CDR3 has 13 amino acids. CDR3 residues: CASSQAGSDEQFF. The CDR3 DNA follows: TGTGCCAGCAGCCAAGCGGGTTCCGATGAGCAGTTCTTC.

This chain connects TRBV12-3 or TRBV12-4 to TRBJ1-5, with 7 bases that match TRBD1. CDR3 length equals 13 residues. Germline trimming cut 5 bases from V and 6 bases from J; bases unmatched to any gene: 4. Here the CDR3 DNA reads TGTGCCAGCAGTCCCGACAGGGCTCAGCCCCAGCATTTT. Translation gives CASSPDRAQPQHF.

The V call is TRBV7-2, the J call TRBJ1-5; TRBD1 aligns across 8 bases. The CDR3 totals 15 residues. J was trimmed by 7 bases and V by 5 bases; bases with no gene match: 10. Germline assignment: CDR1 SGHTA and CDR2 FQGNSA. The CDR3 loop reads CASSPGTGYGQPQHF. The DNA of the CDR3 is TGTGCCAGCAGCCCAGGGACAGGTTATGGCCAGCCCCAGCATTTT.

The rearrangement uses TRBV5-1 and TRBJ1-4, with 7 bases lining up with TRBD1. V was pared by 7 bases and J by 7 bases, with 10 bases of the junction left unmatched. From germline, CDR1 is SGHRS and CDR2 YFSETQ. The CDR3 is made up of 14 amino acids. The CDR3 here is CASGGGGQAEKLFF. CDR3 in DNA: TGCGCCAGCGGCGGGGGTGGACAGGCTGAAAAACTGTTTTTT.

The chain combines TRBV5-4 with TRBJ2-1, with 7 positions matching TRBD2. Germline loops: CDR1 SGHNT, CDR2 YYREEE (reference sequence). V dropped 5 bases and J dropped 5; count of bases not matched to a gene: 10. This CDR3 comprises 15 residues. The CDR3: CASSSVAGPHNEQFF. CDR3 DNA: TGTGCCAGCAGTTCTGTAGCGGGCCCACACAATGAGCAGTTCTTC.

The chain is built from TRBV19 and TRBJ1-1; D is undetermined. Trimming took off 5 bases at V and 1 base at J, with 26 bases between the two ends. The CDR3 contains 19 residues. CDR1 LNHDA and CDR2 SQIVND come from the germline V gene (reference sequence). CDR3 nucleotide sequence: TGTGCCAGTAGTTTGTTCGGCATGTTGGTAAGACAACCGAACACTGAAGCTTTCTTT. Amino acid sequence: CASSLFGMLVRQPNTEAFF.

This clone was detected only a few times. The chain links TRBV7-6 to TRBJ1-1; D is perhaps TRBD1 (5 bases). V was pared by 4 bases and J by 1 base, with 19 bases between. The CDR3 has 17 residues. CDR1 and CDR2 from the germline V gene are SGHVS and FNYEAQ. CDR3 residues: CASSSTLGHTQNTEAFF. CDR3 coding DNA: TGTGCCAGCAGCTCAACGTTAGGACACACACAGAACACTGAAGCTTTCTTT.

The chain has TRBV5-1 and TRBJ1-3; the match to TRBD1 covers 7 bases. This CDR3 has 17 residues. Germline CDR1 and CDR2: SGHRS and YFSETQ. The V segment lost 7 bases and the J segment 0 bases; nucleotides outside the gene matches: 13. The CDR3 spells CASSDETGRHSGNTIYF. The CDR3 region has the DNA TGCGCCAGCTCAGATGAGACAGGGCGCCACTCTGGAAACACCATATATTTT.

This clone was seen a single time. The J gene is TRBJ2-1, the V gene TRBV5-6, with 10 bases matching TRBD2. CDR1 is SGHDT, CDR2 YYEEEE, per germline. This CDR3 contains 15 residues. The V and J ends lost 4 bases and 7 bases, in that order; junction bases with no gene match: 8. Here the CDR3 DNA reads TGTGCCAGCAGCGTAACTAGCGGGAAACGGAATGAGCAGTTCTTC. Protein: CASSVTSGKRNEQFF.

This chain connects TRBV5-4 to TRBJ2-1; 16 bases are shared with TRBD2. In germline, CDR1 is SGHNT, CDR2 YYREEE (reference sequence). V lost 4 bases, J lost 8 bases, and 3 bases stayed unmatched. The CDR3 extends over 15 amino acids. Here the CDR3 reads CASSAGLAGGYEQFF. The CDR3, as DNA: TGTGCCAGCAGCGCGGGACTAGCGGGAGGGTATGAGCAGTTCTTC.

The chain is built from TRBV7-9 and TRBJ2-5; D tentatively fits TRBD1 or TRBD2 (5 bases each). Trimming removed 7 bases from V and 5 bases from J, with 17 bases in between. This CDR3 comprises 14 residues. Germline V gene sequence: CDR1 SEHNR, CDR2 FQNEAQ (reference sequence). CDR3 sequence reads: CASTFLGESETQYF. The DNA of the CDR3 is TGTGCCAGCACCTTCTTAGGGGAGAGCGAGACCCAGTACTTC.

The V gene is TRBV6-5, the J gene TRBJ2-7, with 10 bases aligning to TRBD2. The CDR3 runs to 14 residues. V lost 6 bases, J lost 2 bases, and 4 bases stayed unmatched. CDR1 is MNHEY and CDR2 is SVGAGI in the germline V gene. CDR3 amino acids: CASSQLAGTYEQYF. The CDR3 region has the DNA TGTGCCAGCAGCCAACTAGCGGGGACCTACGAGCAGTACTTC.

The rearrangement links TRBV3-1 (or the pseudogene TRBV3-2) to TRBJ1-1; D remains unclear. Deletions cut 5 bases from V and 1 base from J, with 5 bases between. The CDR3 totals 12 residues. The germline gives CDR1 LGHDT, CDR2 YNNKEL (reference sequence). Written as DNA, the CDR3 is TGTGCCAGCAGCAGGAAGAACACTGAAGCTTTCTTT. It is translated as CASSRKNTEAFF.

This rearrangement joins TRBV7-6 to TRBJ2-2, with unresolved D. The V gene's germline CDR1 is SGHVS and CDR2 FNYEAQ. CDR3 size: 13 residues. Trimming stripped 2 bases from V and 11 bases from J, with 12 bases between. The DNA for the CDR3 is TGTGCCAGCAGCTTACCCGGCGCTCCCGAGCTGTTTTTT. Its protein is CASSLPGAPELFF.

This chain links TRBV7-2 with TRBJ1-2, with TRBD1 matching over 8 bases. The CDR3 contains 13 residues. The V and J ends lost 3 bases and 8 bases, in that order; junction bases with no gene match: 5. CDR1 SGHTA and CDR2 FQGNSA come from the germline V gene. CDR3 region: CASSFYRGKGYTF. Here the CDR3 DNA reads TGTGCCAGCAGCTTTTACAGGGGGAAAGGCTACACCTTC.

This chain links TRBV7-9 with TRBJ1-1; TRBD1 agrees at 7 bases. The CDR3 has 13 amino acids. The J segment lost 8 bases and the V segment lost 0 bases, leaving 3 bases of the junction unmatched. Looked up from germline, CDR1 is SEHNR and CDR2 is FQNEAQ (reference sequence). CDR3 in amino acids: CASSLAGGAEAFF. DNA of the CDR3: TGTGCCAGCAGCTTAGCAGGGGGCGCGGAAGCTTTCTTT.

V and J are TRBV5-1 and TRBJ2-7; D call uncertain. V was clipped by 6 bases and J by 6 bases, with 16 bases between them. Germline loops: CDR1 SGHRS, CDR2 YFSETQ. The CDR3 spans 13 residues. CDR3 in DNA: TGCGCCAGCATGGGGTCGATCTCTGCCGAGCAGTACTTC. It codes for CASMGSISAEQYF. The variable domain in full, with the rest retrieved from reference TRBV5-1 and TRBJ2-7, is KAGVTQTPRYLIKTRGQQVTLSCSPISGHRSVSWYQQTPGQGLQFLFEYFSETQRNKGNFPGRFSGRQFSNSRSEMNVSTLELGDSALYLCASMGSISAEQYFGPGTRLTVT.

A few counts support this clone. The chain couples TRBV20-1 to TRBJ2-7; D gene uncertain. Germline loops: CDR1 DFQATT, CDR2 SNEGSKA (reference sequence). The CDR3 length is 11 residues. With 7 bases removed from V and 6 bases from J, the gap between germline ends came to 13 bases. The chain's CDR3 is CSGTPETEQYF. As DNA, the CDR3 is TGCAGTGGCACTCCAGAAACCGAGCAGTACTTC.

V is TRBV28 and J is TRBJ1-3; D is undetermined. The CDR3 is made up of 15 amino acids. Germline CDR1 and CDR2: MDHEN and SYDVKM. Trimming removed 6 bases at V and 2 bases at J, with 14 bases between. The CDR3 spells CASSLVLPAGNTIYF. The CDR3 bases are TGTGCCAGCAGCCTCGTCCTACCGGCTGGAAACACCATATATTTT.